This TCR beta chain was found in a study of beta chain features in type 1 diabetes. The sequenced template was cDNA made from the entire isolated RNA. Assay used: immunoSEQ multiplex PCR; TCRdb lists only in-frame clones, some missing. Of 600,000 to 750,000 clones listed, under 15% were seen once; the top ten hold around 0.12%. The germline V gene encodes CDR1 LNHDA and CDR2 SQIVND (reference sequence). The CDR3 is made up of 15 amino acids. V was cut by 4 bases and J by 2 bases, with 9 bases left in between. General study findings and limits: The study found moderately but significantly shorter TCRB CDR3s in all four CD4+ subsets of Type 1 diabetes patients.

This clone was counted only a few times. Its target is unknown. The specimen sequenced was naive CD4+ T cells from blood. This TCR derives from a man aged 30-40 years with type 1 diabetes. The rearrangement uses TRBV19 and TRBJ2-6; the D is unclear. The CDR3 loop reads CASSSGQAGANVLTF. For the CDR3, the DNA is TGTGCCAGTAGTAGTGGGCAGGCTGGGGCCAACGTCCTGACTTTC. Filled out from reference TRBV19 and TRBJ2-6, the complete variable domain reads DGGITQSPKYLFRKEGQNVTLSCEQNLNHDAMYWYRQDPGQGLRLIYYSQIVNDFQKGDIAEGYSVSREKKESFPLTVTSAQKNPTAFYLCASSSGQAGANVLTFGAGSRLTVL.